The sequence of this TCR beta chain was determined in a study of blood T cell repertoires in COVID-19. Sequencing used immunoSEQ multiplex PCR; TCRdb keeps in-frame clones, though not all of them. The data hold more than 300,000 clones, with around 84% observed a single time. The germline gives CDR1 KGHSH, CDR2 LQKENI. Trimming shortened V by 3 bases and J by 6 bases, and 12 bases separated the two germline ends. This CDR3 comprises 15 residues. What was sequenced was PBMCs or T cells enriched from blood (not recorded which). This chain connects TRBV18 to TRBJ2-6; tentative D call: TRBD2 (5 bases). The receptor's source is a woman between 18 and 29 years old who had recovered from COVID-19. CDR3 in amino acids: CASSPRRSEANVLTF. The CDR3 DNA is TGTGCCAGCTCACCTAGGAGGTCGGAGGCCAACGTCCTGACTTTC.